This entry lists 13 T cell receptor beta chains sequenced from one sample in a study of Ad26.COV2.S vaccination and SARS-CoV-2 variants. The treatment was: about 20 received Ad26.COV2.S at low or high dose, single or two shots; about 5 received placebo; per-sample allocation not given. All samples were drawn on day 63, counting from the first vaccine or placebo injection. Repertoires were generated with immunoSEQ multiplex PCR, while TCRdb's copy carries only in-frame clones and drops some. The table lists more than 300,000 clones, 80% to 90% of them singletons. The sequencing used peripheral blood, collected in a trial of Ad26.COV2.S vaccine versus placebo. The receptors shown here come from a person between 18 and 65 years old who received the Ad26.COV2.S COVID-19 vaccine or a placebo.

The chain carries TRBV30 and TRBJ1-2, with 7 bases matching TRBD1. CDR1 is GTSNPN, CDR2 SVGIG, per germline (reference sequence). Trimming took 1 base from V and 8 from J; bases not matched to a gene: 13. There are 15 residues in the CDR3. CDR3 DNA: TGTGCCTGGAGTGCGGACCACAGGGGAGGAAGCGGCTACACCTTC. Amino acid sequence: CAWSADHRGGSGYTF. Full variable domain (missing parts from reference TRBV30 and TRBJ1-2): SQTIHQWPATLVQPVGSPLSLECTVEGTSNPNLYWYRQAAGRGLQLLFYSVGIGQISSEVPQNLSASRPQDRQFILSSKKLLLSDSGFYLCAWSADHRGGSGYTFGSGTRLTVV.

The chain couples TRBV9 to TRBJ2-7; D ambiguous. Trimming pared 2 bases from V and 0 bases from J, leaving 21 bases between. The CDR3 runs to 18 residues. Germline V gene sequence: CDR1 SGDLS, CDR2 YYNGEE. The CDR3 sequence is CASSVGPADHSISYEQYF. For the CDR3, the DNA is TGTGCCAGCAGCGTTGGGCCGGCGGATCACTCCATCTCCTACGAGCAGTACTTC.

The CDR3 region has the DNA TGTGCCAGCAGCTCCCTCCCCTCGGGCTCTGGGGCCAACGTCCTGACTTTC. Encoded protein: CASSSLPSGSGANVLTF. The chain is built from TRBV7-2 and TRBJ2-6; no clear D gene. Germline lookup yields CDR1 SGHTA and CDR2 FQGNSA. The CDR3 has 17 residues. V was pared by 4 bases and J by 0 bases, with 13 bases between.

The J gene is TRBJ2-7, the V gene TRBV11-1; maybe TRBD1 (5 bases). Per germline, CDR1 SGHAT and CDR2 FQDESV (reference sequence). CDR3 size: 15 residues. V lost 6 bases to trimming and J lost 3 bases, with 18 bases between them. In DNA form, the CDR3 reads TGTGCCAGCAGAGCCACCACGACAGAACTCTACGAGCAGTACTTC. It is translated as CASRATTTELYEQYF.

This clone was recorded only once. The chain joins TRBV18 to TRBJ2-1; TRBD2 matches at 8 bases. Germline CDR1 KGHSH, CDR2 LQKENI. The ends lost 6 bases at V and 0 bases at J; junction bases unmatched: 4. CDR3 length equals 15 residues. CDR3 residues: CASSISGTSYNEQFF. Written as DNA, the CDR3 is TGTGCCAGCTCTATTAGCGGGACCTCCTACAATGAGCAGTTCTTC.

The CDR3 sequence: CASSQAPGADEKLFF. In nucleotides, the CDR3 is TGTGCCAGCAGCCAGGCCCCCGGGGCCGACGAAAAACTGTTTTTT. This chain connects TRBV4-2 to TRBJ1-4; maybe TRBD1 (5 bases). Deletions cut 3 bases from V and 8 bases from J, with 16 bases between. This CDR3 region has 15 residues. From germline, CDR1 is LGHNA and CDR2 YNFKEQ.

This chain joins TRBV27 and TRBJ1-2; 7 nucleotides line up with TRBD1. Germline assignment: CDR1 MNHEY and CDR2 SMNVEV (reference sequence). J gave up 4 bases and V 3 bases, and 8 bases lay outside the gene matches. The CDR3 totals 15 residues. CDR3 protein: CASSLIRDSAYGYTF. For the CDR3, the DNA is TGTGCCAGCAGTTTGATCCGGGACAGTGCCTATGGCTACACCTTC.

This clone has just one count. V is TRBV12-5 and J is TRBJ1-5, with D maybe TRBD1 (5 bases). The CDR3 totals 13 residues. The V gene lost 1 base and the J gene lost 8 bases, with 9 bases spanning the gap. From germline, CDR1 is LGHNT and CDR2 FRNRAP. The CDR3: CASGLGDGKPQHF. CDR3 sequence (DNA): TGTGCTAGTGGTTTGGGGGACGGAAAGCCCCAGCATTTT.

The V call is TRBV27, the J call TRBJ2-2; 11 nucleotides align to TRBD2. CDR3 length: 16 amino acids. V gave up 7 bases and J gave up 4 bases; unmatched junction bases: 8. The germline V gene encodes CDR1 MNHEY and CDR2 SMNVEV (reference sequence). The CDR3 DNA sequence: TGTGCCAGCACCCGCCGGACTAGCGGGTCCACCGGGGAGCTGTTTTTT. It translates to CASTRRTSGSTGELFF.

The V and J genes are TRBV5-1 and TRBJ2-1; the match to TRBD1 covers 9 bases. Trimming at V came to 4 bases and at J to 4 bases, leaving 3 bases not matched to a gene. CDR3 size: 14 residues. Germline CDR1 is SGHRS and CDR2 is YFSETQ. As DNA, the CDR3 is TGCGCCAGCAGCCAGGGACAGGGATACAATGAGCAGTTCTTC. This translates into CASSQGQGYNEQFF.

The V and J genes are TRBV28 and TRBJ2-5; TRBD1 agrees at 7 bases. V was pared by 2 bases and J by 2 bases, with 5 bases of the junction left unmatched. The CDR3 runs 15 residues. CDR1 and CDR2 from the germline V gene are MDHEN and SYDVKM. The CDR3 loop is CASSLAGDSQETQYF. The CDR3, as DNA: TGTGCCAGCAGTTTAGCCGGGGACAGTCAAGAGACCCAGTACTTC.

The chain carries TRBV19 and TRBJ1-5; possibly TRBD1 for D (5 bases). Germline V lookup: CDR1 LNHDA, CDR2 SQIVND (reference sequence). V lost 6 bases and J lost 0, with 15 bases in between. There are 16 residues in the CDR3. The CDR3 spells CASSLTADGSNQPQHF. The CDR3 DNA follows: TGTGCCAGTAGCTTGACAGCCGACGGTAGCAATCAGCCCCAGCATTTT.

J is TRBJ2-5 and V is TRBV2; no clear D gene. The CDR3 contains 11 residues. V was cut by 4 bases and J by 5 bases, with 5 bases left in between. Germline loops: CDR1 SNHLY, CDR2 FYNNEI. CDR3 sequence reads: CASSVRETQYF. The CDR3 region has the DNA TGTGCCAGCAGTGTTCGGGAGACCCAGTACTTC. Filled out from reference TRBV2 and TRBJ2-5, the complete variable domain reads EPEVTQTPSHQVTQMGQEVILRCVPISNHLYFYWYRQILGQKVEFLVSFYNNEISEKSEIFDDQFSVERPDGSNFTLKIRSTKLEDSAMYFCASSVRETQYFGPGTRLLVL.